This record covers a single T cell receptor beta chain. The antigen remains undetermined. The PCR employed 60 Vbeta primers together with 13 Jbeta primers. TCRdb's copy holds only in-frame clones and misses some; the assay was immunoSEQ multiplex PCR. The sample has around 76,000 clones, about 67% seen once; the top ten hold 6.5% to 8%. Germline assignment: CDR1 GTSNPN and CDR2 SVGIG (reference sequence). CDR3 size: 11 residues. This sample is part of a study of cytomegalovirus exposure and HLA in healthy donors. Findings and limits, study-wide: Common viral pathogens seemed, in a later analysis, to connect with several of the most significant clusters.

Source material: PBMCs. The sequence was obtained from a man aged 35 to 55 in good health and CMV-seropositive. This chain joins TRBV30 and TRBJ2-7; 7 bases match TRBD1. CDR3 region: CASGQAYEQYF. The CDR3 DNA follows: TGTGCTTCTGGACAGGCCTACGAGCAGTACTTC.